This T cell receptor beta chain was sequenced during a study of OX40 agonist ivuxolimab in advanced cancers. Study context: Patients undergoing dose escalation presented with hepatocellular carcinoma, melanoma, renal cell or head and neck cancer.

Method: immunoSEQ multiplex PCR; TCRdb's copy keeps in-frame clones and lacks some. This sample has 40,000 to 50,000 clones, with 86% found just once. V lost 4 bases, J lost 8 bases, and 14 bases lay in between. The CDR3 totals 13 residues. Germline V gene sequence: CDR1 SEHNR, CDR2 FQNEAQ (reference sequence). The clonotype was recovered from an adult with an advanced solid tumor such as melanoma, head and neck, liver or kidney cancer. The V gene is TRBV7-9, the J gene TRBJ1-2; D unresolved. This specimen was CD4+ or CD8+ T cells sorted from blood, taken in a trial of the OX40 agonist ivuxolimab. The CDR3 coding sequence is TGTGCCAGCAGCTGGGTCCTGGCTGAGGGCTACACCTTC. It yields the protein CASSWVLAEGYTF.